This T cell receptor beta chain came from a study of cytomegalovirus exposure and HLA in healthy donors. Notes on the study in general: Later analysis showed most CMV-associated TCR beta chains appearing HLA-restricted. Earlier findings revealed that most TCR beta V segments proved productive either about 90% or about 30% of the time.

A note on this clone: Its antigen is currently unknown.

The PCR used 60 Vbeta and 13 Jbeta primers. Per the study methods: In a later analysis, about 12 million of 65 million to 80 million unique beta chains occurred in at least two donors. Generated by immunoSEQ multiplex PCR, the TCRdb table keeps only in-frame clones and is missing some. Clonal size and the V and J genes are those of that table, whereas D and trimming came from the DNA. The sample includes about 170,000 clones. Trimming pared 4 bases from V and 4 bases from J, leaving 10 bases between. The CDR3 runs 13 residues. The germline gives CDR1 SGHVS, CDR2 FQNEAQ. This TCR was sampled from a woman aged 60-75 years in good health and CMV-seronegative. The V and J genes are TRBV7-8 and TRBJ1-1; D unresolved. Sequencing was done on a sample of PBMCs. For the CDR3, the DNA is TGTGCCAGCAGCTCGCAGGTGGGCACTGAAGCTTTCTTT. Translated: CASSSQVGTEAFF.